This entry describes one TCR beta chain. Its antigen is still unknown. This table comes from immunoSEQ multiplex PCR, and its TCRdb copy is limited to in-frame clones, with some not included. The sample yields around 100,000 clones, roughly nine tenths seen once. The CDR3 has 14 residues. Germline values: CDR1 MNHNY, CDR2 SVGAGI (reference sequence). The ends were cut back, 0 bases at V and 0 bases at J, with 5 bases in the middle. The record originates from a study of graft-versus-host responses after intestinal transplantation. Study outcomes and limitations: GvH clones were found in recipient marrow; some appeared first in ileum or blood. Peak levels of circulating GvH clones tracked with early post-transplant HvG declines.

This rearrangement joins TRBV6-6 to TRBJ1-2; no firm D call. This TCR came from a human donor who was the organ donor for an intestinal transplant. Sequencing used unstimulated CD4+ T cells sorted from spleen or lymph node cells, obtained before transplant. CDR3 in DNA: TGTGCCAGCAGTTACTCGAGAACTAACTATGGCTACACCTTC. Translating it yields CASSYSRTNYGYTF.